These 7 T cell receptor beta chains were sequenced from one sample in a study of T-cell memory formation after mild COVID-19. TCRdb itself ran the 5' RACE reads through MiXCR, one entry per CDR3 protein. This table has approximately 400,000 distinct CDR3 sequences, roughly 18% appearing once. Specimen: PBMCs or a T cell subset sorted from them (not recorded which). These receptors all stem from a young man who had mild COVID-19 (a few samples of this study predate the infection). Cell type and time point are not known.

This clonotype showed up just a few times. This chain joins TRBV6-4 and TRBJ2-5, with 8 bases identical to TRBD2. This CDR3 is built from 14 residues. V gave up 7 bases and J gave up 2 bases; unmatched junction bases: 6. Germline CDR1 MRHNA, CDR2 SNTAGT. The CDR3: CASIVAGKQETQYF. The DNA for the CDR3 is TGTGCCAGCATCGTAGCGGGGAAACAAGAGACCCAGTACTTC.

This clonotype was recorded a few times. J is TRBJ2-6 and V is TRBV7-3; no definite D call. Germline CDR1 is SGHTA and CDR2 is FQGTGA. This CDR3 region has 15 residues. V gave up 4 bases and J gave up 4 bases, with 11 bases separating them. CDR3 coding DNA: TGTGCCAGCAGCTCTTTGGCGGTCGGGGCCAACGTCCTGACTTTC. The encoded protein is CASSSLAVGANVLTF.

This clonotype was seen a handful of times. J is TRBJ2-1 and V is TRBV10-1, with D possibly matching TRBD1 (5 bases). Trimming took off 2 bases at V and 7 bases at J, with 9 bases between the two ends. Germline-derived CDR1 and CDR2 are WNHNN and SYGVQD (reference sequence). The CDR3 extends over 13 amino acids. The CDR3 coding sequence is TGCGCCAGCAGTGAGCGGACAAGGAATGAGCAGTTCTTC. This translates into CASSERTRNEQFF.

Ten or more counts support this clonotype. The chain links TRBV12-3 or TRBV12-4 to TRBJ1-3; possible D gene TRBD1, 5 bases. CDR3 length: 15 residues. Trimming left V 6 bases short and J 3 bases short, with 15 bases between. CDR3 sequence (DNA): TGTGCCAGCAGGATCGGGACCGACCTTGGAAACACCATATATTTT. Amino acids: CASRIGTDLGNTIYF.

The count of this clonotype is one. The rearrangement links TRBV7-2 to TRBJ2-1; 12 bases align to TRBD2. This CDR3 comprises 17 residues. The junction had 6 bases not matched to a gene; V was cut back by 3 bases and J by 3 bases. Germline V gene data show CDR1 as SGHTA and CDR2 as FQGNSA. CDR3 nucleotides: TGTGCCAGCAGCTTGCTAGCGGGGGGGGTACTCTACAATGAGCAGTTCTTC. This sequence encodes CASSLLAGGVLYNEQFF.

The sample holds a few counts of this clonotype. The genes are TRBV7-6 and TRBJ2-5, with D uncertain. Germline V gene sequence: CDR1 SGHVS, CDR2 FNYEAQ. V shed 1 base and J shed 4 bases, with 7 bases lying between them. CDR3 length: 13 residues. CDR3 in amino acids: CASSLGPRETQYF. The CDR3 nucleotides read TGTGCCAGCAGCTTAGGACCAAGAGAGACCCAGTACTTC.

This clonotype was seen many times. This sequence joins TRBV5-1 and TRBJ2-2; D gene uncertain. The CDR3 totals 13 residues. The ends were cut back, 3 bases at V and 2 bases at J, with 5 bases in the middle. Germline V gives CDR1 SGHRS, CDR2 YFSETQ. In DNA form, the CDR3 reads TGCGCCAGCAGCTCACTCAACACCGGGGAGCTGTTTTTT. Protein: CASSSLNTGELFF.